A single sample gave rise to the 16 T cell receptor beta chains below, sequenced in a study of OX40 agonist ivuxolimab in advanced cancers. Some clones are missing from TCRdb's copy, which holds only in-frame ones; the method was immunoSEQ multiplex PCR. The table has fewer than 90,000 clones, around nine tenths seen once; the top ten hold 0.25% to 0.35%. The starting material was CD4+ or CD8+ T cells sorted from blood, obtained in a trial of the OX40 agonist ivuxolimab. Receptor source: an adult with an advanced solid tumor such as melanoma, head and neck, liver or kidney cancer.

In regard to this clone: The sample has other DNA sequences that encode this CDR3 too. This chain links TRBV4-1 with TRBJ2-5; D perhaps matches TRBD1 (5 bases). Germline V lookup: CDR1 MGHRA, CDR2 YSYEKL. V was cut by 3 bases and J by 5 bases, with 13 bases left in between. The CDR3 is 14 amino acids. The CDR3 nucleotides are TGCGCCAGCAGCCAGGGGCTGGTGCGGGAGACCCAGTACTTC. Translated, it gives CASSQGLVRETQYF.

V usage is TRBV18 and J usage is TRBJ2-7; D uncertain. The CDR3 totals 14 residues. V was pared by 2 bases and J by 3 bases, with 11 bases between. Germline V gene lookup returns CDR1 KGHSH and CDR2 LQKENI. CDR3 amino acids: CASSPSATDYEQYF. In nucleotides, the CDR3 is TGTGCCAGCTCACCATCAGCGACGGACTACGAGCAGTACTTC.

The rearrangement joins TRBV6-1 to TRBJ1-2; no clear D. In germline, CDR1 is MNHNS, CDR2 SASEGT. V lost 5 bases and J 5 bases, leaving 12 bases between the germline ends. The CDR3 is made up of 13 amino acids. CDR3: CASSLADGYGYTF. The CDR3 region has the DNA TGTGCCAGCAGTCTGGCGGATGGATATGGCTACACCTTC.

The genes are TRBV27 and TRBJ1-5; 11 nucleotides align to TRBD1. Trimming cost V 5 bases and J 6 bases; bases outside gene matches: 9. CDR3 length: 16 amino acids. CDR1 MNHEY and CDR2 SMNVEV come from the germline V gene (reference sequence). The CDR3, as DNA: TGTGCCAGCAGTGGCCTCGGGACAGGGGGGGGTCAGCCCCAGCATTTT. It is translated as CASSGLGTGGGQPQHF.

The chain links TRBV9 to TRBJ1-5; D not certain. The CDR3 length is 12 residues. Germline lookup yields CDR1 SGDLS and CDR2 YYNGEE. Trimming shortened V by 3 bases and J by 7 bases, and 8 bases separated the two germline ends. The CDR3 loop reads CASSASSQPQHF. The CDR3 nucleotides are TGTGCCAGCAGCGCCTCTTCCCAGCCCCAGCATTTT. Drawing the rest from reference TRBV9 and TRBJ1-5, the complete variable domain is DSGVTQTPKHLITATGQRVTLRCSPRSGDLSVYWYQQSLDQGLQFLIQYYNGEERAKGNILERFSAQQFPDLHSELNLSSLELGDSALYFCASSASSQPQHFGDGTRLSIL.

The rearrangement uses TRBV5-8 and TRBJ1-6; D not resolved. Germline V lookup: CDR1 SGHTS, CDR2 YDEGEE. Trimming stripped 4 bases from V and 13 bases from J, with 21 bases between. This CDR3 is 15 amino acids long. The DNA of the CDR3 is TGTGCCAGCAGCCCAAGAGTCAGGTTGAATCGGCCCCTCCACTTT. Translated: CASSPRVRLNRPLHF.

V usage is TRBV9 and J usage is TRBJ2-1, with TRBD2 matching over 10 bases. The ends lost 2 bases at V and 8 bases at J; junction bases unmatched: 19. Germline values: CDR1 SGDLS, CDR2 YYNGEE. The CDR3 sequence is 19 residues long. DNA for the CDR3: TGTGCCAGCAGCGTCCGACAGGGAGGGTCACTAGCGGGGAACGATGAGCAGTTCTTC. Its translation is CASSVRQGGSLAGNDEQFF.

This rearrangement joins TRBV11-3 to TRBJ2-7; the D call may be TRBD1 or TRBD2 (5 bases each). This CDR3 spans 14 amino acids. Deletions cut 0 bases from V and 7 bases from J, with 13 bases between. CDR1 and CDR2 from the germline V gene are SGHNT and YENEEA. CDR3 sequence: CASSLDRRGGEQYF. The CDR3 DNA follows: TGTGCCAGCAGCTTAGATCGAAGGGGCGGGGAGCAGTACTTC.

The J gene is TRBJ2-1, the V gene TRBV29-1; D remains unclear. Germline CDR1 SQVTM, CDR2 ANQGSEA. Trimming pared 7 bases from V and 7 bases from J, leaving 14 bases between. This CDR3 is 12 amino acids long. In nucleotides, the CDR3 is TGCAGCGCAGGAAACATATGGAATGAGCAGTTCTTC. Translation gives CSAGNIWNEQFF.

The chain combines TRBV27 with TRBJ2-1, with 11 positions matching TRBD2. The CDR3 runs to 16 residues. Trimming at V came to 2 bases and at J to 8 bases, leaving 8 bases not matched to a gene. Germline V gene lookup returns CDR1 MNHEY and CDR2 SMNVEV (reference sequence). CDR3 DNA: TGTGCCAGCAGTTTAAGTGTAGCGGGGGGGCAGGATGAGCAGTTCTTC. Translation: CASSLSVAGGQDEQFF.

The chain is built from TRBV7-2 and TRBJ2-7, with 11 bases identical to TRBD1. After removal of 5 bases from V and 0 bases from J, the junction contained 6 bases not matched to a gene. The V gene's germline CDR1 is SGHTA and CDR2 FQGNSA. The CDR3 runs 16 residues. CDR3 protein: CASSTTGTGGSYEQYF. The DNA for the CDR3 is TGTGCCAGCAGCACAACGGGGACAGGGGGCTCCTACGAGCAGTACTTC.

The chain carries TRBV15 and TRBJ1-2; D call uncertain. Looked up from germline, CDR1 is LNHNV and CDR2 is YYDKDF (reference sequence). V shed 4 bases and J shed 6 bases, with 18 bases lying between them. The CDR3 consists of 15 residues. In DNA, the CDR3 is TGTGCCACCAGCACCGGCAACAGCTACGAGGATGGCTACACCTTC. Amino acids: CATSTGNSYEDGYTF.

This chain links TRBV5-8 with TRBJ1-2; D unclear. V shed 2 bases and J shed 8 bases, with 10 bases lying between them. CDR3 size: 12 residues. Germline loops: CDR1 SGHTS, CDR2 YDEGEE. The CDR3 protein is CASSFNGVGYTF. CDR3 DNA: TGTGCCAGCAGCTTTAACGGGGTCGGCTACACCTTC.

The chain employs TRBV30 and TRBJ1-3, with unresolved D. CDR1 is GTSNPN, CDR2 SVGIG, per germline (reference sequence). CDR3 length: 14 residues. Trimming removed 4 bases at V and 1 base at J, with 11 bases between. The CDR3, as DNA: TGTGCCTGGACAGCGGACGGGTCTGGAAACACCATATATTTT. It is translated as CAWTADGSGNTIYF.

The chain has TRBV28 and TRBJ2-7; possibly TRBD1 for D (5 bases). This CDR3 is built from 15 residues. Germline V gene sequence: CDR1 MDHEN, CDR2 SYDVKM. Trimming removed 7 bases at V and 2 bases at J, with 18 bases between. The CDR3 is CASTSPQGRTYEQYF. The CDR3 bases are TGTGCCAGCACCTCCCCCCAGGGCAGAACCTACGAGCAGTACTTC.

The CDR3 DNA sequence: TGTGCCAGCAGTCGGCAGGGATCCACAGATACGCAGTATTTT. The encoded protein is CASSRQGSTDTQYF. The chain couples TRBV27 to TRBJ2-3, with D tentatively TRBD1 (5 bases). Germline CDR1 MNHEY, CDR2 SMNVEV (reference sequence). CDR3 length equals 14 residues. V was trimmed by 5 bases and J by 2 bases, leaving 11 bases between them.